Detailed here is one T cell receptor beta chain. The data were produced by immunoSEQ multiplex PCR, yet TCRdb's version contains in-frame clones alone and is incomplete. The sample lists around 55,000 clones, approximately 90% occurring once. This sample was taken from a study of blood T cell repertoires in COVID-19. Germline V gene data show CDR1 as MGHDK and CDR2 as SYGVNS. V gave up 5 bases and J gave up 3 bases; unmatched junction bases: 3. The CDR3 loop spans 14 amino acids. The J gene is TRBJ2-7, the V gene TRBV25-1, with 11 bases aligning to TRBD2. The TCR was taken from a man in his forties with COVID-19, enrolled during active disease. Material: peripheral blood. The CDR3: CASSPGTSGYEQYF. CDR3 nucleotides: TGTGCCAGCAGTCCCGGGACTAGCGGCTACGAGCAGTACTTC.